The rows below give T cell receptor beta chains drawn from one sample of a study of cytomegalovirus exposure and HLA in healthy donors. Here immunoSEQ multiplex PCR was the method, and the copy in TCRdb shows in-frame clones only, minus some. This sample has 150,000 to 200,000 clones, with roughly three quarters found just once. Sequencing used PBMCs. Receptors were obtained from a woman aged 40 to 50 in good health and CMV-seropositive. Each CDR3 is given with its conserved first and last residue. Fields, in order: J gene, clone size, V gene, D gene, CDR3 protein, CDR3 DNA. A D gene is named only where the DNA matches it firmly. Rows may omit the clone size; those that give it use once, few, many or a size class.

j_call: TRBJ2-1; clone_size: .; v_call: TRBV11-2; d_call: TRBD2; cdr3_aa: CASSWGLAGVFNEQFF; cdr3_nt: TGTGCCAGCAGCTGGGGACTAGCGGGGGTATTCAATGAGCAGTTCTTC
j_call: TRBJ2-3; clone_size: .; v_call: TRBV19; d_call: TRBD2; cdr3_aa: CASNPGGAGTQYF; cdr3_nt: TGTGCCAGTAACCCCGGGGGGGCCGGGACGCAGTATTTT
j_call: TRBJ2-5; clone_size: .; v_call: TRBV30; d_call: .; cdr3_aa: CAWIGGNARGETQYF; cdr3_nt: TGTGCCTGGATTGGGGGCAACGCTCGGGGAGAGACCCAGTACTTC
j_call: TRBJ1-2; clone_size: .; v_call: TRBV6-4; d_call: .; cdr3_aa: CASSDNGNGYTF; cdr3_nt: TGTGCCAGCAGTGACAACGGTAATGGCTACACCTTC
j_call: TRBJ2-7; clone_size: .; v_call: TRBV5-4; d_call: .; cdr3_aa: CASSLGGLSSYEQYF; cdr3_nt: TGTGCCAGCAGCTTGGGGGGCTTGAGCTCCTACGAGCAGTACTTC
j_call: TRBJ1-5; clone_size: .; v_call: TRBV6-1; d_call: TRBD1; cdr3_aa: CASRTPTGLHQPQHF; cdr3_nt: TGTGCCAGCAGAACTCCGACAGGGTTGCATCAGCCCCAGCATTTT
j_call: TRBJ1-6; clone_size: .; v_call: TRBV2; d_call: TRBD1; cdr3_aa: CASRAGGNSPLHF; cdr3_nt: TGTGCCAGCAGGGCAGGGGGTAATTCACCCCTCCACTTT
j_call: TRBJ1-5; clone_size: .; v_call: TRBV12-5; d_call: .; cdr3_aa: CASGLVSGQPQHF; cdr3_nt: TGTGCTAGTGGTTTGGTCTCGGGTCAGCCCCAGCATTTT
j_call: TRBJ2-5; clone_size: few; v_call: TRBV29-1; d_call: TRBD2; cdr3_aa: CSVELVAGGQETQYF; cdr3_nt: TGCAGCGTTGAACTTGTAGCGGGGGGCCAAGAGACCCAGTACTTC
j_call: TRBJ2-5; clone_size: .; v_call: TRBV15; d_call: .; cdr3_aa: CATNGQHQETQYF; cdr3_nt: TGTGCCACCAACGGACAGCACCAAGAGACCCAGTACTTC
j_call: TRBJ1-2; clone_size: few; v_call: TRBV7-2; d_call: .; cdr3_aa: CASSSNSRSNYGYTF; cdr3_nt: TGTGCCAGCAGCTCGAACAGCAGATCTAACTATGGCTACACCTTC
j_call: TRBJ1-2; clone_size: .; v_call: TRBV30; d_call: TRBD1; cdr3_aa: CAWGQGGYGYTF; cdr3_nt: TGTGCCTGGGGACAGGGTGGCTATGGCTACACCTTC
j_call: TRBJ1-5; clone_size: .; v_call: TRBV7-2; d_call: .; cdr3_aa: CASSLGLQPQHF; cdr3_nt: TGTGCCAGCAGCTTAGGTCTTCAGCCCCAGCATTTT
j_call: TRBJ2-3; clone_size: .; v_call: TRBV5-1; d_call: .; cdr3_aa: CASSFRVGDTQYF; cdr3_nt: TGCGCCAGCAGCTTCCGAGTGGGCGATACGCAGTATTTT
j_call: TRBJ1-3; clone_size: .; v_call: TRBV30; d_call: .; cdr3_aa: CAWRGGSGGNTIYF; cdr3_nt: TGTGCCTGGAGGGGGGGGTCTGGTGGAAACACCATATATTTT
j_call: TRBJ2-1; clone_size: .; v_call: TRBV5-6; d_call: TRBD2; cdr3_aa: CASSSSREGTYNEQFF; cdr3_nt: TGTGCCAGCAGCTCTTCCAGGGAGGGGACCTACAATGAGCAGTTCTTC
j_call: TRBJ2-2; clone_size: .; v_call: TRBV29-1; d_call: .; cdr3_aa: CSADRYTGELFF; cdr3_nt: TGCAGCGCTGACAGGTACACCGGGGAGCTGTTTTTT
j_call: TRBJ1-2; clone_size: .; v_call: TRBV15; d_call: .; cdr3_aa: CATSRETANYGYTF; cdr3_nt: TGTGCCACCAGCAGAGAAACGGCTAACTATGGCTACACCTTC
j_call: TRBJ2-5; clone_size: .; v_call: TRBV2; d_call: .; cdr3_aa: CASSETRTREETQYF; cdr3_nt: TGTGCCAGCAGTGAAACCCGGACAAGGGAAGAGACCCAGTACTTC
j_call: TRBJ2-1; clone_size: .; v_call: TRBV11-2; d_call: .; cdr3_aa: CASSSNPTGYNEQFF; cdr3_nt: TGTGCCAGCAGCTCCAACCCGACGGGTTACAATGAGCAGTTCTTC
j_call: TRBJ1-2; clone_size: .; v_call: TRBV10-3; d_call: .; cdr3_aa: CAIPSGSYGYTF; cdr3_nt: TGTGCCATCCCTTCTGGTAGCTATGGCTACACCTTC
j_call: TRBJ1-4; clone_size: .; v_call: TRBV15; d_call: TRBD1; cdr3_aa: CATSRDYDEQGWALNEKLFF; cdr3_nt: TGTGCCACCAGCAGAGATTACGACGAACAGGGGTGGGCTCTGAATGAAAAACTGTTTTTT
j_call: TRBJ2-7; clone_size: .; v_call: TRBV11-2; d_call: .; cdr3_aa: CASSLSLAFAYEQYF; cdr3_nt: TGTGCCAGCAGCTTATCGCTAGCATTTGCCTACGAGCAGTACTTC
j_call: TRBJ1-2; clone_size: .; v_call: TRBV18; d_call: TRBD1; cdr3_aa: CASSSTGVSYGYTF; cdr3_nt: TGTGCCAGCTCGTCGACAGGGGTGTCCTATGGCTACACCTTC
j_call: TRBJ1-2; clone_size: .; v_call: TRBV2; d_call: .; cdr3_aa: CASSDGQGVPGYTF; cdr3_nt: TGTGCCAGCAGTGACGGCCAAGGGGTACCCGGCTACACCTTC
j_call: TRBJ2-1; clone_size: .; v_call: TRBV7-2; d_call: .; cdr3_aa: CASSQTRGNGEQFF; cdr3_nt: TGTGCCAGCAGCCAAACCCGGGGGAATGGTGAGCAGTTCTTC
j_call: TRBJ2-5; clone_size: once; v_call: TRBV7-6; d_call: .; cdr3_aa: CASSNPTEGETQYF; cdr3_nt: TGTGCCAGCAGCAACCCGACAGAAGGGGAGACCCAGTACTTC
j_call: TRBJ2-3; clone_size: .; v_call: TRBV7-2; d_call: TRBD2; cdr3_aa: CASSPRTSGVGTDTQYF; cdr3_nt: TGTGCCAGCAGTCCGAGGACTAGCGGGGTGGGCACAGATACGCAGTATTTT
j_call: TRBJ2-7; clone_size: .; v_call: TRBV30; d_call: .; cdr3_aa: CAWSGGGTGQYEQYF; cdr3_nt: TGTGCCTGGAGTGGCGGCGGGACGGGCCAATACGAGCAGTACTTC
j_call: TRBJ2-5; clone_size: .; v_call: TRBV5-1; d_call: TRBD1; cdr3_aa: CASSLVGQGTETQYF; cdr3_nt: TGCGCCAGCAGCTTGGTGGGACAGGGAACGGAGACCCAGTACTTC
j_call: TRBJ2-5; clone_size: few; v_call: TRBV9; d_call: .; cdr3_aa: CASSLAREETQYF; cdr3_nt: TGTGCCAGCAGCTTAGCCCGCGAAGAGACCCAGTACTTC
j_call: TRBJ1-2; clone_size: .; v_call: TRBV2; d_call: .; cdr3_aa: CASSAFGEGYTF; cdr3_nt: TGTGCCAGCAGCGCCTTTGGAGAGGGCTACACCTTC
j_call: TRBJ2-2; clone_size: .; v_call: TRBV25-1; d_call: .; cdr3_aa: CASSVVTGISGELFF; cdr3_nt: TGTGCCAGCAGTGTGGTGACAGGAATATCCGGGGAGCTGTTTTTT
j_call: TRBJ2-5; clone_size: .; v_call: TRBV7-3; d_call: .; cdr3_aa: CASSLTPPGLGSQETQYF; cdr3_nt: TGTGCCAGCAGCTTAACCCCGCCAGGGCTGGGGTCCCAAGAGACCCAGTACTTC
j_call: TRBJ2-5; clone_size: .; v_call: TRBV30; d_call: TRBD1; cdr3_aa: CAWSVLPGTEKETQYF; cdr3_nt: TGTGCCTGGAGTGTACTTCCCGGGACAGAGAAAGAGACCCAGTACTTC
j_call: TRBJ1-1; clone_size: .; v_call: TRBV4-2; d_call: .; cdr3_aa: CASSQDIGGAGEAFF; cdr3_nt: TGTGCCAGCAGCCAAGACATTGGGGGCGCCGGTGAAGCTTTCTTT
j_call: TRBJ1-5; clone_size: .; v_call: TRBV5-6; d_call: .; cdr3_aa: CASRPLDRFLNQPQHF; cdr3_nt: TGTGCCAGCAGGCCATTAGACAGGTTCCTCAATCAGCCCCAGCATTTT
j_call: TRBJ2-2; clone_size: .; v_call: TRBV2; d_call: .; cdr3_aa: CASSKNGITAGELFF; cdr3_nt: TGTGCCAGCAGCAAAAATGGTATTACTGCCGGGGAGCTGTTTTTT
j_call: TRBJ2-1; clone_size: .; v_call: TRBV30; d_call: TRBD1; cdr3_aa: CAWMRGGWGNEQFF; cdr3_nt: TGTGCCTGGATGAGAGGGGGCTGGGGAAATGAGCAGTTCTTC
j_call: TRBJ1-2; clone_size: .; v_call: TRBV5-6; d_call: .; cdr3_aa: CASSPGNYGYTF; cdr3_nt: TGTGCCAGCAGCCCCGGGAACTATGGCTACACCTTC
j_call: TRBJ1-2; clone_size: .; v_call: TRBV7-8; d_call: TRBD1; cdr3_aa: CASSPLSTGGAGYTF; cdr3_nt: TGTGCCAGCAGCCCTCTTTCGACAGGGGGCGCCGGCTACACCTTC
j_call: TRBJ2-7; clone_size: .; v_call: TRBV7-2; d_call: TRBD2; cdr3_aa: CASSSTPTTSGVPYEQYF; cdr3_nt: TGTGCCAGCAGCTCCACCCCCACTACTAGCGGGGTCCCCTACGAGCAGTACTTC
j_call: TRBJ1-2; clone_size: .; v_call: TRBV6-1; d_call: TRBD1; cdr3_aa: CASTPGQVYGYTF; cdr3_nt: TGTGCCAGCACGCCCGGACAGGTCTATGGCTACACCTTC
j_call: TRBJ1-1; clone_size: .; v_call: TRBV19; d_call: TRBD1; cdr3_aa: CASLRQGGLNTEAFF; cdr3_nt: TGTGCCAGTCTACGACAGGGTGGCCTTAACACTGAAGCTTTCTTT